The clone carrying this T cell receptor beta chain was observed a few times. V was shortened by 3 bases and J by 7 bases, with 11 bases between the two germline ends. Germline CDR1 SGDLS, CDR2 YYNGEE. This CDR3 has 13 amino acids. As for time point: before trial treatment. The therapy administered to donors comprised nivolumab, ipilimumab, aspirin, low-dose cyclophosphamide and low-dose radiotherapy. This sample is drawn from a study of low-dose radiotherapy and immunotherapy resistance in tumors. About the research overall: Patients' oral aspirin dose was 300 mg daily across four cycles from cycle 1 day 1.

Alpha and beta chains were covered, as first-strand cDNA relied on TRAV- and TRBV-specific primers. TCR amplification used 20 PCR cycles, a constant-region primer and a V-primer adapter. Each CDR3 protein is one row after TCRdb ran MiXCR on the reads. The sample contains under 90,000 distinct CDR3 sequences, roughly a sixth of which appear only once. This chain connects TRBV9 to TRBJ2-1; no reliable D call. The sample in question was PBMCs, obtained before treatment. The receptor's source is a male donor with prostate cancer. As DNA, the CDR3 is TGTGCCAGCAGCGGTAAACTGGAGAATGAGCAGTTCTTC. This codes for CASSGKLENEQFF.